This T cell receptor (beta chain) was retrieved from a study of graft-versus-host responses after intestinal transplantation. Measured with immunoSEQ multiplex PCR; TCRdb has only the in-frame clones, and not every one. Of about 97,000 clones in the sample, around 90% are singletons; the top ten hold approximately 16%. Germline lookup yields CDR1 SQVTM and CDR2 ANQGSEA. This CDR3 has 14 amino acids. Unmatched junction bases numbered 8, after V lost 0 bases and J lost 7 bases. The chain recombines TRBV29-1 with TRBJ1-1; 7 bases are a match to TRBD1. The sequences come from PBMCs, collected 450 to 460 days after intestinal transplant. This receptor was obtained from a human patient who received an intestinal transplant, so some T cells may come from the graft donor. In DNA form, the CDR3 reads TGCAGCGTTGAAGATCGGAGAGACAGGGATGAAGCTTTCTTT. Translating it yields CSVEDRRDRDEAFF.